Each of the 6 T cell receptor beta chains below was sequenced from the same sample in a study of blood T cell repertoires in COVID-19. Some clones are missing from TCRdb's copy, which holds only in-frame ones; the method was immunoSEQ multiplex PCR. Among roughly 170,000 clones listed, 88% were seen once. The sequenced sample consisted of peripheral blood. The receptors derive from a man in his 60s with acute or convalescent COVID-19.

The genes are TRBV6-1 and TRBJ1-2; 7 nucleotides align to TRBD1. V gave up 2 bases and J gave up 5 bases; unmatched junction bases: 2. The germline V gene encodes CDR1 MNHNS and CDR2 SASEGT. This CDR3 region has 13 residues. This chain's CDR3 is CASSETGEYGYTF. CDR3 bases: TGTGCCAGCAGTGAAACAGGGGAGTATGGCTACACCTTC.

This chain uses TRBV19 with TRBJ1-3, with 9 bases aligning to TRBD1. Per germline, CDR1 LNHDA and CDR2 SQIVND (reference sequence). The V segment lost 5 bases and the J segment 5 bases; nucleotides outside the gene matches: 10. The CDR3 runs to 16 residues. In nucleotides, the CDR3 is TGTGCCAGTAGTGCAACCGGGACAGGGCGAAGAAACACCATATATTTT. This encodes CASSATGTGRRNTIYF.

The rearrangement joins TRBV12-3 or TRBV12-4 to TRBJ1-1; D gene ambiguous. The CDR3 contains 13 residues. Trimming shortened V by 3 bases and J by 0 bases, and 5 bases separated the two germline ends. Here the CDR3 DNA reads TGTGCCAGCAGTTTCGAGATGAACACTGAAGCTTTCTTT. This gives the protein CASSFEMNTEAFF.

The chain couples TRBV7-9 to TRBJ2-7; a weak D match, TRBD1 (6 bases). The CDR3 runs 12 residues. The germline gives CDR1 SEHNR, CDR2 FQNEAQ (reference sequence). V was cut by 5 bases and J by 1 base, with 6 bases left in between. The CDR3 sequence: CASSQGSYEQYF. DNA of the CDR3: TGTGCCAGCAGCCAGGGGTCCTACGAGCAGTACTTC.

This sequence joins TRBV19 and TRBJ2-5, with unresolved D. Germline CDR1 reads LNHDA; CDR2 reads SQIVND (reference sequence). The CDR3 is 15 residues long. V dropped 3 bases and J dropped 0 bases, with 11 bases sitting between them. The DNA of the CDR3 is TGTGCCAGTAGTATTGGAGATTTGTACCAAGAGACCCAGTACTTC. Its translation: CASSIGDLYQETQYF.

The gene calls are TRBV7-8 and TRBJ2-5; tentative D call: TRBD2 (5 bases). The length of the CDR3 is 15 residues. In germline, CDR1 is SGHVS, CDR2 FQNEAQ. The V gene lost 5 bases and the J gene lost 7 bases, with 20 bases spanning the gap. The CDR3 sequence is CASSSRGSIPGTQYF. For the CDR3, the DNA is TGTGCCAGCAGCAGCAGAGGGTCCATCCCAGGGACCCAGTACTTC. Using reference TRBV7-8 and TRBJ2-5 for the parts outside the CDR3, the full variable domain is GAGVSQSPRYKVAKRGQDVALRCDPISGHVSLFWYQQALGQGPEFLTYFQNEAQLDKSGLPSDRFFAERPEGSVSTLKIQRTQQEDSAVYLCASSSRGSIPGTQYFGPGTRLLVL.